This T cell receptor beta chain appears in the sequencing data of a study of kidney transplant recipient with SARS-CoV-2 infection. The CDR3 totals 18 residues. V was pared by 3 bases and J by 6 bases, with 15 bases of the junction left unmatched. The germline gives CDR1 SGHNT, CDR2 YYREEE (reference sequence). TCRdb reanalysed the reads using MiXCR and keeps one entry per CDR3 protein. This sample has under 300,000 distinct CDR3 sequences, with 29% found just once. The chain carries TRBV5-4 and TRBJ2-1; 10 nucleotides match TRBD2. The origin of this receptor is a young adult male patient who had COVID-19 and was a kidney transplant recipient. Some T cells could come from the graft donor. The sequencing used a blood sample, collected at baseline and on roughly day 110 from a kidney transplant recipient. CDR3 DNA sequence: TGTGCCAGCAGCTACGGACTAGCGGCCGTTCTAATGCCCAATGAGCAGTTCTTC. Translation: CASSYGLAAVLMPNEQFF.